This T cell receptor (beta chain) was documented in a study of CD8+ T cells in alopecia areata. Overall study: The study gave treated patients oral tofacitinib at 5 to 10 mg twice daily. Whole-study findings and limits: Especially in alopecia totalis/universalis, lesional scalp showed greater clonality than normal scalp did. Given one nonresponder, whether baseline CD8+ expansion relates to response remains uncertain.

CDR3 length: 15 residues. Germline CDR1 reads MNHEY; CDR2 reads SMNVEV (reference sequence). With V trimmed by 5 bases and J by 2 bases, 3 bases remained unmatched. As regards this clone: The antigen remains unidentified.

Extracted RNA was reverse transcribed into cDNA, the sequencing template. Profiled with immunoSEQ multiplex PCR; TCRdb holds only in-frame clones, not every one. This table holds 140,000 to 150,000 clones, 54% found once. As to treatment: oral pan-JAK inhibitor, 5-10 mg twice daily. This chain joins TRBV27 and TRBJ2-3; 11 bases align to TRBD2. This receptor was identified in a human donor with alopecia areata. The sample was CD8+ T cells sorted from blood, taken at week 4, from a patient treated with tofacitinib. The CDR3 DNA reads TGTGCCAGCAGTCAGACTAGCGGGGTCACAGATACGCAGTATTTT. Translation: CASSQTSGVTDTQYF.